This TCR beta chain comes out of a study of cytomegalovirus exposure and HLA in healthy donors. General study points: Reports indicated that the classifier achieved high specificity and sensitivity in diagnosing cytomegalovirus status.

PCR amplification relied on 60 Vbeta primers (plus 13 Jbeta primers). In the study's own analysis: In a later analysis, about 12 million of 65 million to 80 million unique beta chains occurred in at least two donors. TCRdb's table, derived via immunoSEQ multiplex PCR, lists solely in-frame clones and lacks some. Clone size and the V and J calls come from that table; the DNA yielded D and trimming. The sample consists of under 200,000 clones, roughly 71% of them appearing once. This clone was picked up a small number of times. What it binds is not known. The material sequenced was PBMCs. This TCR was recovered from a girl aged 5 to 17 in good health and CMV-seronegative.

Here the CDR3 reads CAWSGIGGNQPQHF. In DNA, the CDR3 is TGTGCCTGGAGTGGAATAGGGGGAAATCAGCCCCAGCATTTT. V and J are TRBV30 and TRBJ1-5; tentatively, D is TRBD1 (6 bases). The CDR3 spans 14 residues. The V end was cut by 1 base, the J end by 4 bases, with 11 bases between. Germline assignment: CDR1 GTSNPN and CDR2 SVGIG (reference sequence).